This record looks at one TCR beta chain sequence and its context. This entry belongs to a study of technical replicates of blood from a few donors. Assay used: immunoSEQ multiplex PCR; TCRdb lists only in-frame clones, some missing. The sample lists about 74,000 clones, more than 85% seen once, with more than 0.2% in the top ten. Per germline, CDR1 MNHNY and CDR2 SVGAGI (reference sequence). Trimming cost V 7 bases and J 4 bases, with 10 bases left between them. The CDR3 is 12 amino acids. This TCR was sampled from a human donor in good health. The rearrangement uses TRBV6-6 and TRBJ1-2; D unclear. The sample consisted of T cells isolated from PBMCs. The CDR3 sequence is CASTAGTYGYTF. The CDR3 coding sequence is TGTGCCAGCACGGCAGGCACCTATGGCTACACCTTC.